Below are 20 T cell receptor beta chains sequenced from a single sample in a study of cytomegalovirus exposure and HLA in healthy donors. Clones were sequenced by immunoSEQ multiplex PCR, and TCRdb holds only the in-frame ones, with some missing. The table includes under 150,000 clones, about 87% detected once. Sequencing input: PBMCs. Every receptor here comes from a young woman in good health and CMV-seronegative.

This clone was found once. This chain uses TRBV4-1 with TRBJ2-7, with TRBD2 matching over 9 bases. Germline V gene lookup returns CDR1 MGHRA and CDR2 YSYEKL. J lost 2 bases, V lost 5 bases, and 7 bases had no gene match. This CDR3 is 15 amino acids long. The CDR3 region has the DNA TGCGCCAGCAGCACCCTAGCGGGGAACGCCTACGAGCAGTACTTC. Translating it yields CASSTLAGNAYEQYF.

The rearrangement uses TRBV28 and TRBJ1-1; the D is unclear. Germline assignment: CDR1 MDHEN and CDR2 SYDVKM. The CDR3 runs to 12 residues. V lost 9 bases to trimming and J lost 10 bases, with 18 bases between them. This CDR3 is CASNPPRGGAFF. DNA of the CDR3: TGTGCCAGTAACCCCCCCCGGGGTGGAGCTTTCTTT.

This chain links TRBV9 with TRBJ2-2, with 7 bases aligning to TRBD2. CDR3 length: 15 residues. The germline V gene has CDR1 SGDLS and CDR2 YYNGEE. V shed 1 base, J shed 1 base, and the junction held 1 base outside the gene matches. For the CDR3, the DNA is TGTGCCAGCAGCGTACTAGCGGAGAACACCGGGGAGCTGTTTTTT. It is translated as CASSVLAENTGELFF.

The chain couples TRBV28 to TRBJ2-7, with 7 bases fitting TRBD1. CDR1 is MDHEN, CDR2 SYDVKM, per germline. This CDR3 is 15 amino acids long. The junction had 10 bases not matched to a gene; V was cut back by 6 bases and J by 2 bases. In DNA form, the CDR3 reads TGTGCCAGCAGGCTCCTTCTACAGGGGCCCTACGAGCAGTACTTC. Translated: CASRLLLQGPYEQYF.

The genes are TRBV19 and TRBJ2-1; D is possibly TRBD2 (6 bases). Trimming removed 6 bases from V and 2 bases from J, with 14 bases in between. The CDR3 length is 15 residues. CDR1 and CDR2 (germline): LNHDA, SQIVND (reference sequence). The CDR3 region is CASSPRLGTYNEQFF. For the CDR3, the DNA is TGTGCCAGTAGCCCTCGACTAGGCACCTACAATGAGCAGTTCTTC. The entire variable domain, with the rest obtained from reference TRBV19 and TRBJ2-1, is as follows: DGGITQSPKYLFRKEGQNVTLSCEQNLNHDAMYWYRQDPGQGLRLIYYSQIVNDFQKGDIAEGYSVSREKKESFPLTVTSAQKNPTAFYLCASSPRLGTYNEQFFGPGTRLTVL.

There are a few counts of this clone. The chain couples TRBV27 to TRBJ2-2; TRBD1 might be the D (5 bases). V shed 8 bases and J shed 3 bases, with 7 bases lying between them. The CDR3 is 12 amino acids. Germline V gene data show CDR1 as MNHEY and CDR2 as SMNVEV (reference sequence). The DNA of the CDR3 is TGTGCCAGCGGCAGGGACACCGGGGAGCTGTTTTTT. Its translation: CASGRDTGELFF.

The rearrangement joins TRBV19 to TRBJ2-7; the D is unclear. Trimming took off 3 bases at V and 3 bases at J, with 15 bases between the two ends. Germline CDR1 and CDR2: LNHDA and SQIVND (reference sequence). The CDR3 spans 15 residues. The CDR3 DNA is TGTGCCAGTAGTATCGTCCGGCAGGTTGGCTACGAGCAGTACTTC. Protein sequence: CASSIVRQVGYEQYF.

The chain links TRBV5-6 to TRBJ2-7, with TRBD2 identical over 7 bases. J was trimmed by 4 bases and V by 4 bases; bases with no gene match: 11. CDR1 and CDR2 from the germline V gene are SGHDT and YYEEEE. This CDR3 has 15 amino acids. Here the CDR3 reads CASSLGEGTFYEQYF. The CDR3 DNA reads as TGTGCCAGCAGCCTTGGGGAGGGGACCTTTTACGAGCAGTACTTC.

The chain uses TRBV7-9 and TRBJ2-7; D possibly corresponds to TRBD1 (6 bases). Germline CDR1 and CDR2: SEHNR and FQNEAQ (reference sequence). The CDR3 is 18 amino acids. V shed 4 bases and J shed 2 bases, with 24 bases lying between them. CDR3 coding DNA: TGTGCCAGCAGCTCAATAGGGGAAACAGGGTTCCTTCCCTACGAGCAGTACTTC. This gives the protein CASSSIGETGFLPYEQYF.

This chain uses TRBV7-8 with TRBJ2-7; TRBD1 matches 9 bases. This CDR3 comprises 17 residues. V lost 0 bases and J lost 3; bases outside the gene matches: 9. In germline, CDR1 is SGHVS, CDR2 FQNEAQ. The DNA of the CDR3 is TGTGCCAGCAGCTTAGCGTATAAGGACAGGGGAAACTACGAGCAGTACTTC. Translating gives CASSLAYKDRGNYEQYF.

The V gene is TRBV7-9, the J gene TRBJ2-3; TRBD1 matches 8 bases. The ends lost 0 bases at V and 5 bases at J; junction bases unmatched: 4. CDR1 SEHNR and CDR2 FQNEAQ come from the germline V gene (reference sequence). The CDR3 is made up of 15 amino acids. Here the CDR3 DNA reads TGTGCCAGCAGCTTAGCGTCAGGGGGCCAAGATACGCAGTATTTT. Its translation is CASSLASGGQDTQYF.

The chain recombines TRBV30 with TRBJ2-3, with 7 positions matching TRBD2. V was clipped by 6 bases and J by 0 bases; unmatched bases: 9. Germline values: CDR1 GTSNPN, CDR2 SVGIG (reference sequence). The length of the CDR3 is 15 residues. CDR3: CACPLGGFSTDTQYF. For the CDR3, the DNA is TGTGCCTGCCCCTTGGGGGGGTTTAGCACAGATACGCAGTATTTT.

The V call is TRBV4-3, the J call TRBJ1-1; D uncertain. Germline CDR1 and CDR2: LGHNA and YSLEER. V lost 1 base, J lost 1 base, and 7 bases lay in between. The CDR3 has 14 amino acids. CDR3 amino acids: CASSQVMANTEAFF. Here the CDR3 DNA reads TGCGCCAGCAGCCAAGTTATGGCGAACACTGAAGCTTTCTTT.

The CDR3: CATMTSANTGELFF. The DNA for the CDR3 is TGTGCCACTATGACTAGCGCCAACACCGGGGAGCTGTTTTTT. This chain connects TRBV6-1 to TRBJ2-2, with 8 bases matching TRBD2. Germline V gives CDR1 MNHNS, CDR2 SASEGT. After removal of 10 bases from V and 2 bases from J, the junction contained 6 bases not matched to a gene. The CDR3 has 14 amino acids.

The chain is built from TRBV6-5 and TRBJ2-7, with D perhaps matching TRBD2 (5 bases). Germline V gene sequence: CDR1 MNHEY, CDR2 SVGAGI. V lost 0 bases and J lost 6, with 9 bases in between. The CDR3 has 13 residues. This CDR3 reads CASSYSDAGEQYF. In nucleotides, the CDR3 is TGTGCCAGCAGTTACTCTGATGCGGGCGAGCAGTACTTC.

This chain uses TRBV4-2 with TRBJ1-4; unclear D gene. Germline values: CDR1 LGHNA, CDR2 YNFKEQ. Trimming pared 1 base from V and 8 bases from J, leaving 11 bases between. This CDR3 comprises 14 residues. CDR3: CASSQVGVREKLFF. In DNA form, the CDR3 reads TGTGCCAGCAGCCAAGTCGGGGTCCGGGAAAAACTGTTTTTT.

The CDR3 DNA is TGCGCCAGCAGCTTGGCCTCACAGCAAGAAACACCCCTCCACTTT. Translated: CASSLASQQETPLHF. The V call is TRBV5-1, the J call TRBJ1-6; unclear D gene. The germline CDR1 and CDR2 sequences are SGHRS and YFSETQ. V lost 0 bases and J 11 bases, leaving 15 bases between the germline ends. There are 15 residues in the CDR3.

This clone was seen just once. Different DNA sequences within this sample yield the same CDR3. The chain combines TRBV11-3 with TRBJ2-5; D unclear. Germline CDR1 SGHNT, CDR2 YENEEA. V was pared by 1 base and J by 2 bases, with 8 bases between. This CDR3 contains 14 residues. In DNA form, the CDR3 reads TGTGCCAGCAGCTTAGGCAGTGTTCAAGAGACCCAGTACTTC. Its protein product is CASSLGSVQETQYF.

The chain recombines TRBV11-2 with TRBJ2-1; no firm D call. This CDR3 contains 14 residues. The ends were cut back, 0 bases at V and 7 bases at J, with 10 bases in the middle. Germline V gene data show CDR1 as SGHAT and CDR2 as FQNNGV. This CDR3 reads CASSLDGAENEQFF. The CDR3 DNA reads TGTGCCAGCAGCTTAGATGGCGCGGAAAATGAGCAGTTCTTC.

The chain employs TRBV18 and TRBJ2-1; TRBD2 matches 9 bases. This CDR3 is 15 amino acids long. CDR1 is KGHSH, CDR2 LQKENI, per germline. Trimming took 3 bases from V and 3 from J; bases not matched to a gene: 3. CDR3 region: CASSPSGGFYNEQFF. Written as DNA, the CDR3 is TGTGCCAGCTCACCTAGCGGGGGATTCTACAATGAGCAGTTCTTC.